A single sample gave rise to the 10 T cell receptor beta chains below, sequenced in a study of shared clonotypes between healthy human individuals. Using immunoSEQ multiplex PCR, the repertoire was profiled, and TCRdb retains in-frame clones only, with some absent. In the table there are about 79,000 clones, under 65% of which are singletons. Sample: memory CD8+ T cells sorted from blood. This sample's subset: CD45RO+ cells pooled with CCR7-negative TemRA cells. The receptors come from a man aged 25 to 40 in good health.

About this clone: Other DNA sequences of this sample code for an identical CDR3. The chain is built from TRBV7-9 and TRBJ2-2; D is possibly TRBD1 (6 bases). Germline CDR1 is SEHNR and CDR2 is FQNEAQ (reference sequence). The V end was cut by 3 bases, the J end by 3 bases, with 8 bases between. The CDR3 length is 14 residues. The CDR3 DNA reads as TGTGCCAGCAGCTTGGGGGCAGACACCGGGGAGCTGTTTTTT. Translating it yields CASSLGADTGELFF.

Comment on this clone: The same CDR3 also results from other DNA sequences found in this sample. The chain uses TRBV6-5 and TRBJ2-7; D not certain. From germline, CDR1 is MNHEY and CDR2 SVGAGI. V lost 0 bases and J lost 6, with 3 bases in between. CDR3 size: 11 residues. The CDR3 loop reads CASSYSSEQYF. For the CDR3, the DNA is TGTGCCAGCAGTTACTCGAGCGAGCAGTACTTC.

The chain couples TRBV7-9 to TRBJ2-5; tentative D call: TRBD1 (8 bases). This CDR3 comprises 16 residues. V was pared by 5 bases and J by 7 bases, with 23 bases between. Germline V gives CDR1 SEHNR, CDR2 FQNEAQ (reference sequence). The CDR3 coding sequence is TGTGCCAGCAGCCACAGGGGGGGGGCCCATATCGGGACCCAGTACTTC. Amino acid sequence: CASSHRGGAHIGTQYF.

This chain joins TRBV6-6 and TRBJ2-6; D is undetermined. V was clipped by 0 bases and J by 2 bases, with 2 bases between them. This CDR3 comprises 14 residues. CDR1 and CDR2 from the germline V gene are MNHNY and SVGAGI (reference sequence). The CDR3 reads CASSYSPGANVLTF. The CDR3 DNA is TGTGCCAGCAGTTACTCTCCTGGGGCCAACGTCCTGACTTTC.

This CDR3 is CSGGLAGSYNEQFF. The CDR3 DNA sequence: TGCAGCGGGGGACTAGCGGGATCTTACAATGAGCAGTTCTTC. The rearrangement joins TRBV29-1 to TRBJ2-1, with 13 bases aligning to TRBD2. V shed 7 bases, J shed 4 bases, and the junction held 4 bases outside the gene matches. The length of the CDR3 is 14 residues. Germline CDR1 SQVTM, CDR2 ANQGSEA.

This clone was counted a few times. The V call is TRBV28, the J call TRBJ1-2, with 7 bases that match TRBD1. The trim removed 6 bases at V and 2 bases at J, leaving 9 bases unmatched. This CDR3 has 15 residues. The germline V gene encodes CDR1 MDHEN and CDR2 SYDVKM. This CDR3 is CASRLEGTVNYGYTF. Here the CDR3 DNA reads TGTGCCAGCAGGCTAGAAGGGACAGTGAACTATGGCTACACCTTC.

The rearrangement joins TRBV12-1 to TRBJ1-2. TRBV12-1 corresponds to a pseudogene. The length of the CDR3 is 15 residues. CDR3 residues: CASSNSFGAPLRYTF. CDR3 bases: TGTGCCAGCAGCAATTCTTTCGGGGCACCTCTTCGCTACACCTTC.

This chain joins TRBV7-9 and TRBJ1-5, with D unresolved. This CDR3 has 12 amino acids. Trimming took 5 bases from V and 3 from J, leaving 5 bases between them. Germline V gene data show CDR1 as SEHNR and CDR2 as FQNEAQ (reference sequence). In DNA, the CDR3 is TGTGCCAGCAGCCAATTCAATCAGCCCCAGCATTTT. Translation gives CASSQFNQPQHF.

The chain combines TRBV11-3 with TRBJ2-7, with D possibly matching TRBD2 (6 bases). Per the germline V gene, CDR1 is SGHNT and CDR2 is YENEEA. Trimming shortened V by 1 base and J by 1 base, and 11 bases separated the two germline ends. The CDR3 covers 15 residues. CDR3 nucleotides: TGTGCCAGCAGCTTAGCGGCGGGATCGTCCTACGAGCAGTACTTC. Translated: CASSLAAGSSYEQYF. Supplemented by reference TRBV11-3 and TRBJ2-7, the full variable domain reads EAGVVQSPRYKIIEKKQPVAFWCNPISGHNTLYWYLQNLGQGPELLIRYENEEAVDDSQLPKDRFSAERLKGVDSTLKIQPAELGDSAVYLCASSLAAGSSYEQYFGPGTRLTVT.

This clone is judged medium-sized. This chain connects TRBV4-2 to TRBJ2-7; TRBD2 matches 8 bases. The CDR3 contains 14 residues. V lost 0 bases and J lost 3; bases outside the gene matches: 1. Germline V gene lookup returns CDR1 LGHNA and CDR2 YNFKEQ. Here the CDR3 reads CASSQDTSGYEQYF. CDR3 nucleotide sequence: TGTGCCAGCAGCCAAGATACTAGCGGCTACGAGCAGTACTTC.